This T cell receptor (beta chain) is drawn from a study of graft-versus-host responses after intestinal transplantation. Study at large: All of the recipients had induction that used anti-thymocyte globulin, then tacrolimus and steroids for 2 to 3 years. Findings and caveats of the study: Declines in HvG clones occurring early post-transplant were associated with peak circulating GvH clone levels. The marrow of recipients harbored GvH clones, and ileum or blood showed some of them first.

The authors plated around 200,000 CFSE-labeled responder cells with around 200,000 irradiated, violet-dye-labeled stimulator cells. Proliferating responders of the CD3+CD4+ and CD3+CD8+ phenotypes with low CFSE were sorted after the reaction. Data came from immunoSEQ multiplex PCR; TCRdb stores just in-frame clones and leaves some out. The repertoire includes 5,500 to 7,000 clones, 30% to 40% of them detected once, and about a third sits in the top ten. Germline V lookup: CDR1 SNHLY, CDR2 FYNNEI. The CDR3 has 14 amino acids. V lost 0 bases, J lost 2 bases, and 8 bases lay in between. The input for sequencing was alloreactive CD8+ T cells from a mixed lymphocyte reaction culture, taken before intestinal transplant. As to subset: CFSE-low proliferating T cells sorted from roughly six-day pre-transplant mixed lymphocyte reaction (GvH or HvG direction). The receptor was isolated from a human patient who received an intestinal transplant. The chain couples TRBV2 to TRBJ2-7; no definite D call. CDR3 nucleotides: TGTGCCAGCAGTGAAGCGCTTACTACCTACGAGCAGTACTTC. Translating it yields CASSEALTTYEQYF.